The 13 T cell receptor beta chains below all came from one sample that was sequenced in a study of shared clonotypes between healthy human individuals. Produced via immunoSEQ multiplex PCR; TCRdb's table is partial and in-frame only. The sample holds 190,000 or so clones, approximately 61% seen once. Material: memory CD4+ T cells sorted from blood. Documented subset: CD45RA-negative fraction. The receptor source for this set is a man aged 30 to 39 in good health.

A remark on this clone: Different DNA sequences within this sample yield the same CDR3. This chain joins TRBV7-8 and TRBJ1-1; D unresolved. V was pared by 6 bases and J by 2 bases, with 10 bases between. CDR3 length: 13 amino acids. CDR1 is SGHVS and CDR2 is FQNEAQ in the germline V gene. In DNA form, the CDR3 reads TGTGCCAGCAGTTTAAGAGGAAACACTGAAGCTTTCTTT. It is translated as CASSLRGNTEAFF.

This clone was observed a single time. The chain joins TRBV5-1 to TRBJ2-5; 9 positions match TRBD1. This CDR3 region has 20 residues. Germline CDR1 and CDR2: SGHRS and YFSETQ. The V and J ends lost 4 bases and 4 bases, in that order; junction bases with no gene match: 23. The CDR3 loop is CASSENPLFPGTGLGETQYF. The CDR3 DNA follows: TGCGCCAGCAGCGAAAACCCCCTTTTTCCCGGGACAGGGTTGGGAGAGACCCAGTACTTC.

CDR3: CASSLASGSFETQYF. CDR3 coding DNA: TGTGCCAGCAGCTTAGCTAGCGGGAGTTTCGAGACCCAGTACTTC. The chain joins TRBV7-3 to TRBJ2-5, with TRBD2 matching 10 bases. The CDR3 sequence is 15 residues long. With 2 bases clipped from V and 5 bases from J, the junction kept 5 bases outside the gene matches. Germline loops: CDR1 SGHTA, CDR2 FQGTGA.

The CDR3 loop reads CASSVAGADFEQFF. CDR3 nucleotide sequence: TGTGCCAGCAGCGTCGCGGGAGCGGACTTTGAGCAGTTCTTC. V gene TRBV9 combines with J gene TRBJ2-1; 7 bases match TRBD2. The CDR3 consists of 14 residues. In germline, CDR1 is SGDLS, CDR2 YYNGEE. V shed 2 bases and J 9 bases; nucleotides not matched to a gene: 8.

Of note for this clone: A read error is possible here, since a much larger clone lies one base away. This chain's CDR3 is CASSPGQDTEAFF. As DNA, the CDR3 is TGTGCCAGCAGCCCGGGACAGGACACTGAAGCTTTCTTT. The rearrangement uses TRBV5-5 and TRBJ1-1; 8 bases map to TRBD1. The CDR3 spans 13 residues. V was clipped by 4 bases and J by 3 bases; unmatched bases: 2. Germline V lookup: CDR1 SGHKS, CDR2 YYEKEE (reference sequence).

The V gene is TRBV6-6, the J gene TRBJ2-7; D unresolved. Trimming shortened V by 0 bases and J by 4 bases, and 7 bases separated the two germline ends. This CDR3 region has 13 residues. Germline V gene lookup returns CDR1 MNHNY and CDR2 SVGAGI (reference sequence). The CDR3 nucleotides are TGTGCCAGCAGTTACTCTGACCGTTACGAGCAGTACTTC. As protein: CASSYSDRYEQYF.

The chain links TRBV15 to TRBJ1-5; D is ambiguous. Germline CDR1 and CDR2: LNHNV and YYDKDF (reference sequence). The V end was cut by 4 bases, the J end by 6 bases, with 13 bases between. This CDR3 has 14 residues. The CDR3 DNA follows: TGTGCCACCAGCATGATGAAGGATTTTCAGCCCCAGCATTTT. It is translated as CATSMMKDFQPQHF.

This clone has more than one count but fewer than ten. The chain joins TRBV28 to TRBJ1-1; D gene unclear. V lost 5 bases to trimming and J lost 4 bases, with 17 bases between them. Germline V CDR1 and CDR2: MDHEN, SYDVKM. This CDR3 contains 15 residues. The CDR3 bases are TGTGCCAGCAGTAGGGAGGAGAATTACGGCACTGAAGCTTTCTTT. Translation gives CASSREENYGTEAFF.

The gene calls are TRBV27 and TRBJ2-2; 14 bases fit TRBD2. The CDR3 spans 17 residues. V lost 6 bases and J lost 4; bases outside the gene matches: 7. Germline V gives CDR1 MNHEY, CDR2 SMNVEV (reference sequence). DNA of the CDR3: TGTGCCAGCAGGACCCGGACTAGCGGGAGGTTCACCGGGGAGCTGTTTTTT. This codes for CASRTRTSGRFTGELFF.

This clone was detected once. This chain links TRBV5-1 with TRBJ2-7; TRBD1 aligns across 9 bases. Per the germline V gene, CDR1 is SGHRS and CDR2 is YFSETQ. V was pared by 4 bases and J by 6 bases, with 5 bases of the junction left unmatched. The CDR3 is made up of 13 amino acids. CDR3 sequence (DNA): TGCGCCAGCAGCGACACGACAGGGGGCGAGCAGTACTTC. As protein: CASSDTTGGEQYF.

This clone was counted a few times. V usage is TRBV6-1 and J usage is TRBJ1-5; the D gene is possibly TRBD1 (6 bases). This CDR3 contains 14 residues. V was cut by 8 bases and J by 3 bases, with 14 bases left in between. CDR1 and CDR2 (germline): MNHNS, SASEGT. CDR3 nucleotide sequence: TGTGCCAGCGTACTGGACAGCGTCAATCAGCCCCAGCATTTT. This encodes CASVLDSVNQPQHF.

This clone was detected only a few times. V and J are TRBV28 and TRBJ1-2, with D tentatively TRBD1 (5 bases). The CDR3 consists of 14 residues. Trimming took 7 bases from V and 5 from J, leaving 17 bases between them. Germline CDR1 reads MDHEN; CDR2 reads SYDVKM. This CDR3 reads CASNSAGTGYGYTF. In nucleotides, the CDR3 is TGTGCCAGCAATTCCGCCGGGACGGGATATGGCTACACCTTC.

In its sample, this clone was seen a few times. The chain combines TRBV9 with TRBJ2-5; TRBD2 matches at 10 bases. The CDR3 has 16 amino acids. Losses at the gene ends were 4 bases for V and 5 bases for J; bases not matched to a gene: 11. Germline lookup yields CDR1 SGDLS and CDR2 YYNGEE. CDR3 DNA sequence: TGTGCCAGCAGCCCTGGGGCTAGCGGGAGAAGGGAGACCCAGTACTTC. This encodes CASSPGASGRRETQYF.